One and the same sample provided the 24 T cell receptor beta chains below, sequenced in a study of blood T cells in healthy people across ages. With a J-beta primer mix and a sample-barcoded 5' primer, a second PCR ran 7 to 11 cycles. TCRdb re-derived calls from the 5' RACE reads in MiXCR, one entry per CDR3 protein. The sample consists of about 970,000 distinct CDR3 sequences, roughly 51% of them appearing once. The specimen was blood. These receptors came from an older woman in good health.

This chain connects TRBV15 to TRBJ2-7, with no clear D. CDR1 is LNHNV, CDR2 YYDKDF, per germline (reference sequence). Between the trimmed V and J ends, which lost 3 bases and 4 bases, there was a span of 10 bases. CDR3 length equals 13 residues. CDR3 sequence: CATSRETEYEQYF. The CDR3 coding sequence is TGTGCCACCAGCAGGGAGACGGAATACGAGCAGTACTTC.

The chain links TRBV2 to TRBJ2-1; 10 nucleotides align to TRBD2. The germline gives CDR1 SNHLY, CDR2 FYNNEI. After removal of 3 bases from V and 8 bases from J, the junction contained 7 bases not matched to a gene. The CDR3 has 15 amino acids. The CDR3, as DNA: TGTGCCAGCAGTGAGTTCCTAGCGGGAGTTTATGAGCAGTTCTTC. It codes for CASSEFLAGVYEQFF.

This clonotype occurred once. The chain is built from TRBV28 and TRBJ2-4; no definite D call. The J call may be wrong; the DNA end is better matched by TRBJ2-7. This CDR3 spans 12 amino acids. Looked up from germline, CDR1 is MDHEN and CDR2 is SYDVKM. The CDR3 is CASSSARYEQYF. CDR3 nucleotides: TGTGCCAGCAGTTCCGCCCGCTACGAGCAGTACTTC.

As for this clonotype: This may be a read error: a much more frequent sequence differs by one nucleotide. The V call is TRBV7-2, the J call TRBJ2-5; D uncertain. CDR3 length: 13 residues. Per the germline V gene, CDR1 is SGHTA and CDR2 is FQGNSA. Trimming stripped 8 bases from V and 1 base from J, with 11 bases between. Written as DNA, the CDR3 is TGTGCCAGCGCCTTGGTGCTCCAAGAGACCCAGTACTTC. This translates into CASALVLQETQYF.

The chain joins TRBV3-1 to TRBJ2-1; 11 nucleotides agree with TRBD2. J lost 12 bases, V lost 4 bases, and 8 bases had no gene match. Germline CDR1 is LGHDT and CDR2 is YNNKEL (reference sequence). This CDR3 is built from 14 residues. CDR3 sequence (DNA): TGTGCCAGCAGCCCCGGGACTAGCGGACCGGGGCAGTTCTTC. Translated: CASSPGTSGPGQFF.

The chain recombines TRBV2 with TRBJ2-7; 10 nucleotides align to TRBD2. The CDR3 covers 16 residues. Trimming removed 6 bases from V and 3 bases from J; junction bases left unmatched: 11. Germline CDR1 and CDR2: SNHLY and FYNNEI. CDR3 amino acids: CASSGGTSAQFYEQYF. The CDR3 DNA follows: TGTGCCAGCAGCGGCGGGACTAGCGCCCAATTCTACGAGCAGTACTTC. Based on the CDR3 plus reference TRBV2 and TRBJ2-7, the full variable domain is EPEVTQTPSHQVTQMGQEVILRCVPISNHLYFYWYRQILGQKVEFLVSFYNNEISEKSEIFDDQFSVERPDGSNFTLKIRSTKLEDSAMYFCASSGGTSAQFYEQYFGPGTRLTVT.

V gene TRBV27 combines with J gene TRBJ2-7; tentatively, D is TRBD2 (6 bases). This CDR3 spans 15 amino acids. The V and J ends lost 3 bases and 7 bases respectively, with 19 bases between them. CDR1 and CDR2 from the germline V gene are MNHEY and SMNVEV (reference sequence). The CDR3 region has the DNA TGTGCCAGCAGTTTTTCTGGGGGGATTCTGTGGGAGCAGTACTTC. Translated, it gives CASSFSGGILWEQYF.

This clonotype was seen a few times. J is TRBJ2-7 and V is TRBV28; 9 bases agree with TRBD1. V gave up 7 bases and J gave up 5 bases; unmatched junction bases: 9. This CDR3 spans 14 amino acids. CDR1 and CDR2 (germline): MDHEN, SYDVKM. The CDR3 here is CASNRGQGFDEQYF. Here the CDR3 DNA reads TGTGCCAGCAACAGGGGGCAGGGTTTCGACGAGCAGTACTTC.

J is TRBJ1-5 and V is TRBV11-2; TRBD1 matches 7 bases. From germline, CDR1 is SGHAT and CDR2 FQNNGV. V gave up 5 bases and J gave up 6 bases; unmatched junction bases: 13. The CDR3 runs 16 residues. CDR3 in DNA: TGTGCCAGCAGCCTAGGGCAGGGGGGTTACTCTCAGCCCCAGCATTTT. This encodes CASSLGQGGYSQPQHF.

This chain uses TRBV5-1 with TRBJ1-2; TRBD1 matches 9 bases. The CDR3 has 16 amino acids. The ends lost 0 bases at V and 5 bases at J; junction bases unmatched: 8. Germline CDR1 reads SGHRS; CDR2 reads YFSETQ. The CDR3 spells CASSLASGTGLYGYTF. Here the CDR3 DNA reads TGCGCCAGCAGCTTGGCCTCAGGGACAGGGCTTTATGGCTACACCTTC.

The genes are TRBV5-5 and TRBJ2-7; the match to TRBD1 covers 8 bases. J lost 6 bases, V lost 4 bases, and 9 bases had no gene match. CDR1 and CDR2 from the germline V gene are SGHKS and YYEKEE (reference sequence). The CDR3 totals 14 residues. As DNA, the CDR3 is TGTGCCAGCAGCCCCTGGACAGGGACCCCCGAGCAGTACTTC. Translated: CASSPWTGTPEQYF.

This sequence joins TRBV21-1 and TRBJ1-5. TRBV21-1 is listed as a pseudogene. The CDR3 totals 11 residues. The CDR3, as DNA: TGTGCCAGCAGCAACGATCAGCCCCAGCATTTT. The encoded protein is CASSNDQPQHF.

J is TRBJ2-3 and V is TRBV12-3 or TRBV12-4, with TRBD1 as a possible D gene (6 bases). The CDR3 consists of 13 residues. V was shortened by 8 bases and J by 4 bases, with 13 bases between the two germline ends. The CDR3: CASGQGMSDTQYF. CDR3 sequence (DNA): TGTGCCAGCGGGCAGGGGATGTCAGATACGCAGTATTTT.

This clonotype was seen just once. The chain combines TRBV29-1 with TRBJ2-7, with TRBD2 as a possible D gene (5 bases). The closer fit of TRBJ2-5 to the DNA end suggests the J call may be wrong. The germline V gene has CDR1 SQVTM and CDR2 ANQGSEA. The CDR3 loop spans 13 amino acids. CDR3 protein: CSVEGRLQETQYF. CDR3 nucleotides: TGCAGCGTTGAAGGGAGGTTGCAAGAGACCCAGTACTTC.

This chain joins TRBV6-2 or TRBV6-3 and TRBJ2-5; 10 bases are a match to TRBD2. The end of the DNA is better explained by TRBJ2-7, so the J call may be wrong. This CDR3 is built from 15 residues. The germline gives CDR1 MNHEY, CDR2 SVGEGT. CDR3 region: CASSRTSGTYNEQYF. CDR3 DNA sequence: TGTGCCAGCAGCAGGACTAGCGGAACCTACAACGAGCAGTACTTC.

CDR3 nucleotides: TGTGCCAGCAGTAGCAGACAGGATGTCTCTGGGGCCAACGTCCTGACTTTC. Amino acids: CASSSRQDVSGANVLTF. The chain has TRBV27 and TRBJ2-6; perhaps TRBD1 as D (6 bases). CDR3 length: 17 residues. Germline V CDR1 and CDR2: MNHEY, SMNVEV (reference sequence). V was cut by 5 bases and J by 0 bases, with 14 bases left in between.

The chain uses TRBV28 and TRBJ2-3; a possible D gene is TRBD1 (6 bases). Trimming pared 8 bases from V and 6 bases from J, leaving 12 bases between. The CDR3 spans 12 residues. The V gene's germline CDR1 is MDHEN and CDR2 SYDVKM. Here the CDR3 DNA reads TGTGCCAGCTCGATAAGGGGGGATACGCAGTATTTT. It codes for CASSIRGDTQYF.

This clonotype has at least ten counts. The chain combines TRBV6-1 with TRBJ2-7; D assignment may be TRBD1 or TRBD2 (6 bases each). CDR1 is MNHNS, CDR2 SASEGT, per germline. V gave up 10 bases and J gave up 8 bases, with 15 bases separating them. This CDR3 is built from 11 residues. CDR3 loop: CATEGGPKQYF. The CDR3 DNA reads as TGTGCCACCGAGGGGGGTCCCAAGCAGTACTTC.

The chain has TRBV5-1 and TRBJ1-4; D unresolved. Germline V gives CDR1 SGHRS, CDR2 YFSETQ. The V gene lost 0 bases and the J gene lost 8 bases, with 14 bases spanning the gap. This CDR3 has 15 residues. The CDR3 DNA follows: TGCGCCAGCAGCTTGGACGGTCAGGAGGGAGAAAAACTGTTTTTT. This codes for CASSLDGQEGEKLFF.

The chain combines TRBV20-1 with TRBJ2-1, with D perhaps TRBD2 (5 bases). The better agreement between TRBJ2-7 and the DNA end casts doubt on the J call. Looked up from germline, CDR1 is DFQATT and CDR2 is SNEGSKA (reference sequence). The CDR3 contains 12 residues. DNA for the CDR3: TGCAGTGCCTCCGGACTTAACAATGAGCAGTACTTC. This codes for CSASGLNNEQYF.

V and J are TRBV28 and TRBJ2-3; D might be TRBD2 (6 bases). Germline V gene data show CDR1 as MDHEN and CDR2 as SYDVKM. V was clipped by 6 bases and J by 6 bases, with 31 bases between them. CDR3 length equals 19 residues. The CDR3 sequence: CASRSEVSYRETAWDTQYF. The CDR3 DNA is TGTGCCAGCAGGTCAGAAGTGTCGTACCGGGAGACTGCGTGGGATACGCAGTATTTT. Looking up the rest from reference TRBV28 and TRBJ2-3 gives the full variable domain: DVKVTQSSRYLVKRTGEKVFLECVQDMDHENMFWYRQDPGLGLRLIYFSYDVKMKEKGDIPEGYSVSREKKERFSLILESASTNQTSMYLCASRSEVSYRETAWDTQYFGPGTRLTVL.

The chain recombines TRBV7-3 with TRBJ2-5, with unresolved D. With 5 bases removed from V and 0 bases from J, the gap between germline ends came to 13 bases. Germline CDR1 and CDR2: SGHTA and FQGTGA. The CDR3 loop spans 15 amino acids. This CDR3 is CASSLRVSHQETQYF. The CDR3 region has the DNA TGTGCCAGCAGCCTACGGGTCTCCCACCAAGAGACCCAGTACTTC.

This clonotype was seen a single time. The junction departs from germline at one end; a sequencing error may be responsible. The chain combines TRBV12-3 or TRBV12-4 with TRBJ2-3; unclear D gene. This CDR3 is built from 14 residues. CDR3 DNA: TGTGCCAGCAGGTCGAGAGGTTCAACAGATGCGCAGTATTTT. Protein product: CASRSRGSTDAQYF.

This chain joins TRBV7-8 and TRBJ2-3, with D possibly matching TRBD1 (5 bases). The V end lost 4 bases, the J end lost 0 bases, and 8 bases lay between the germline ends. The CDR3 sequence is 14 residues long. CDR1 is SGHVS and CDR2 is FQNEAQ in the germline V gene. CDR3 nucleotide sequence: TGTGCCAGCAGCTGGACACCTAGCACAGATACGCAGTATTTT. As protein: CASSWTPSTDTQYF.